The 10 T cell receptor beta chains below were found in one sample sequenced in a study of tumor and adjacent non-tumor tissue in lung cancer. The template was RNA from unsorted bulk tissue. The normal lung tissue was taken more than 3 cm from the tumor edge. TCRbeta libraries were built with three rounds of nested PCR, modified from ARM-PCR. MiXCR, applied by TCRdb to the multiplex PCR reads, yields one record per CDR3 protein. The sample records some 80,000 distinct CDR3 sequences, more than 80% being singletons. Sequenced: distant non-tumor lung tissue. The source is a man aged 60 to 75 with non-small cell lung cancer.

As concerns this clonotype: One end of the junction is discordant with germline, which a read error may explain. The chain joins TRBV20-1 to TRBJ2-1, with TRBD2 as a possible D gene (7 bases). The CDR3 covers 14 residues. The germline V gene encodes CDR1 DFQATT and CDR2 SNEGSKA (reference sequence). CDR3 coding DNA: TGCAGTGCTAAAGTTCGGGGGGCTCAGGGTGAGCAGTTATTC. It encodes CSAKVRGAQGEQLF.

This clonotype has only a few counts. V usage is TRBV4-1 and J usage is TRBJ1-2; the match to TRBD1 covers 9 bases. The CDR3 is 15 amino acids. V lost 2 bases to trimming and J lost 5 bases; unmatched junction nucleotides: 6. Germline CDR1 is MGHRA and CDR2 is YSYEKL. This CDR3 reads CASSQLRGTGYGYTF. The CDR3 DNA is TGCGCCAGCAGCCAACTTCGGGGGACAGGGTATGGCTACACCTTC.

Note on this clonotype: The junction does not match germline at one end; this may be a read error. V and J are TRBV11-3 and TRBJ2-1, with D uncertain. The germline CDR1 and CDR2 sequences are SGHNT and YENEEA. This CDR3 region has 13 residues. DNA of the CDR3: TGTACCAGCAGCTCAGGTCAGGCGGTTGAGCACTTCTTC. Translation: CTSSSGQAVEHFF.

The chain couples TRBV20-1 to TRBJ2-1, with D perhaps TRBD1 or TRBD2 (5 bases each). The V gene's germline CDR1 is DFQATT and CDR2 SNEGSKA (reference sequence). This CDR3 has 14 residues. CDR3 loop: CSNNGALNCNEQFF. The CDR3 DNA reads TGCAGCAACAACGGGGCCCTGAACTGCAATGAGCAGTTCTTC.

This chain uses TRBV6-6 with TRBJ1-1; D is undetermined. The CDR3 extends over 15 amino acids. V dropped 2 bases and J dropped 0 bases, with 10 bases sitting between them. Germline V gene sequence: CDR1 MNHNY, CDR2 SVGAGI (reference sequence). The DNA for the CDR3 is TGTGCCAGCAGTTACACCCGGGCACTGAACACTGAAGCTTTCTTT. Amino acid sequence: CASSYTRALNTEAFF.

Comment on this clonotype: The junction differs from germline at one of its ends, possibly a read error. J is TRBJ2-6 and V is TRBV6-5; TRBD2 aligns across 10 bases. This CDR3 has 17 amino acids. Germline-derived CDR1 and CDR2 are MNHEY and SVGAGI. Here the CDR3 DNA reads TGTGCCAGTAGCCTAGCGGGAGCCAGCTCGGGGGCCGACGTCCTGACCTTC. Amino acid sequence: CASSLAGASSGADVLTF.

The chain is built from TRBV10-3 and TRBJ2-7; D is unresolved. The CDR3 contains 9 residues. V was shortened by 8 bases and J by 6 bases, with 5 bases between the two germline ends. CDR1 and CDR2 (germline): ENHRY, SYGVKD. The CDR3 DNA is TGTGCCATCTACTGCGAGCAGTACTTC. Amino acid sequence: CAIYCEQYF.

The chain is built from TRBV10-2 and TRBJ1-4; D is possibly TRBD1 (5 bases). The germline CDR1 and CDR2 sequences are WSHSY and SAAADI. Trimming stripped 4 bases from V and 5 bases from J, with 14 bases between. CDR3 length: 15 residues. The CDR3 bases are TGCGCCAGCAGTGTAGAAGAGGGACTAAATGAAAAACTGTTTTTT. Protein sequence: CASSVEEGLNEKLFF.

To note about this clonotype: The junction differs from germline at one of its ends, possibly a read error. The CDR3, as DNA: TGTACCAGCAGCCCTCGCCTGGAGGCGTCTGAAAAACTGTTTTTT. The encoded protein is CTSSPRLEASEKLFF. The rearrangement links TRBV11-1 to TRBJ1-4, with D unresolved. CDR3 length equals 15 residues. Germline-derived CDR1 and CDR2 are SGHAT and FQDESV (reference sequence). Full variable domain (remainder filled in from reference TRBV11-1 and TRBJ1-4): EAEVAQSPRYKITEKSQAVAFWCDPISGHATLYWYRQILGQGPELLVQFQDESVVDDSQLPKDRFSAERLKGVDSTLKIQPAELGDSAMYLCTSSPRLEASEKLFFGSGTQLSVL.

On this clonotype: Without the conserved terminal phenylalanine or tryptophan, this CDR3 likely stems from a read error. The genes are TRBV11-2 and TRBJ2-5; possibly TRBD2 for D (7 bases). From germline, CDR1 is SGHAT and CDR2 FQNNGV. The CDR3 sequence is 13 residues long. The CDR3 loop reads CAISLGGGETQYS. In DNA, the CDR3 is TGTGCCATCAGCTTAGGGGGGGGCGAGACCCAGTACTCC.